These 4 T cell receptor beta chains share one sample of origin, sequenced in a study of shared clonotypes between healthy human individuals. The assay was immunoSEQ multiplex PCR, and TCRdb's table has in-frame clones only and misses some. The sample records roughly 1.5 million clones, under 99% being singletons. The specimen was naive CD4+ T cells sorted from blood. Indicated subset: CD45RA+ positively selected. The receptors stem from a man aged 25 to 40 in good health.

The genes are TRBV28 and TRBJ2-3, with D possibly TRBD2 on 9 matching bases. V lost 5 bases and J lost 0, with 24 bases in between. Germline lookup yields CDR1 MDHEN and CDR2 SYDVKM. The CDR3 is 19 amino acids. The CDR3, as DNA: TGTGCCAGCAGTCCCTGGACAGGGAGAACTAGCGGGAGCACAGATACGCAGTATTTT. It specifies CASSPWTGRTSGSTDTQYF.

The V and J genes are TRBV4-3 and TRBJ2-3, with 10 bases matching TRBD2. The germline CDR1 and CDR2 sequences are LGHNA and YSLEER. Germline trimming cut 3 bases from V and 2 bases from J; bases unmatched to any gene: 2. This CDR3 contains 15 residues. CDR3 sequence (DNA): TGCGCCAGCAGCCATACTAGCGGGGTCACAGATACGCAGTATTTT. Its translation: CASSHTSGVTDTQYF.

V is TRBV18 and J is TRBJ2-7; D possibly corresponds to TRBD1 (6 bases). Germline V gene sequence: CDR1 KGHSH, CDR2 LQKENI. Trimming pared 6 bases from V and 1 base from J, leaving 22 bases between. The CDR3 runs 17 residues. CDR3 residues: CASSLRATGSDSYEQYF. CDR3 nucleotide sequence: TGTGCCAGCTCGCTCCGAGCCACAGGGTCCGATTCCTACGAGCAGTACTTC.

The chain couples TRBV18 to TRBJ1-3, with a weak D call TRBD1 (5 bases). The V end lost 5 bases, the J end lost 2 bases, and 19 bases lay between the germline ends. Germline-derived CDR1 and CDR2 are KGHSH and LQKENI. The CDR3 covers 17 residues. CDR3 DNA sequence: TGTGCCAGCTCAACACGGGGGAGCTTACCCCCTGGAAACACCATATATTTT. It translates to CASSTRGSLPPGNTIYF.